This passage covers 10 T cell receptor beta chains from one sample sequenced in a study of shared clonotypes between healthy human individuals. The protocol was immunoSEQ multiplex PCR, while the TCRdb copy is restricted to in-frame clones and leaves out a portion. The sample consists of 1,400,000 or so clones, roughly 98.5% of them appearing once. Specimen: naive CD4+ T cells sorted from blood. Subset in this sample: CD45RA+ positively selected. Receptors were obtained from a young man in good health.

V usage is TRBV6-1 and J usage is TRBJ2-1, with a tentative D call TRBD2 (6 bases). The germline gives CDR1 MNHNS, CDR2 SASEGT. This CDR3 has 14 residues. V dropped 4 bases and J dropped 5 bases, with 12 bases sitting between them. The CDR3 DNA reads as TGTGCCAGCAGTGGTCAGGGAGGAGACAATGAGCAGTTCTTC. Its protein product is CASSGQGGDNEQFF.

CDR3 nucleotide sequence: TGTGCCAGCTCACCCCGGGTCCCCAACCCTACTGAGCAGTTCTTC. This gives the protein CASSPRVPNPTEQFF. V usage is TRBV18 and J usage is TRBJ2-1, with D unclear. Germline V CDR1 and CDR2: KGHSH, LQKENI. The V end lost 3 bases, the J end lost 9 bases, and 18 bases lay between the germline ends. This CDR3 region has 15 residues.

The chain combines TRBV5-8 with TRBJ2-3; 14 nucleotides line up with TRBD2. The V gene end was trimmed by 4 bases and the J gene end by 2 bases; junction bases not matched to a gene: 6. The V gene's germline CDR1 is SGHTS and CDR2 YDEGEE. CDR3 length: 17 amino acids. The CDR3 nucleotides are TGTGCCAGCAGCCCGGGGACTAGCGGGAGTCACACAGATACGCAGTATTTT. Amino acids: CASSPGTSGSHTDTQYF.

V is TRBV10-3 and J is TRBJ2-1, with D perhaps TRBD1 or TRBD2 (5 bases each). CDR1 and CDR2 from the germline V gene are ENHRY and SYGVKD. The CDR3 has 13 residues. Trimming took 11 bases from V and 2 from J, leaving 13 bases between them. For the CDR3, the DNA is TGTGCCGTACAAAGGGACCCCTACAATGAGCAGTTCTTC. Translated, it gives CAVQRDPYNEQFF.

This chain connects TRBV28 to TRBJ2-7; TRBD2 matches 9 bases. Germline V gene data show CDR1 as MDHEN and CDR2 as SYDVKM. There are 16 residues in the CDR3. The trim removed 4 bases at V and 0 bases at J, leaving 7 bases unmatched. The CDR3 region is CASSSPTSGVSYEQYF. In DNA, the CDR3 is TGTGCCAGCAGTTCTCCGACTAGCGGAGTCTCCTACGAGCAGTACTTC.

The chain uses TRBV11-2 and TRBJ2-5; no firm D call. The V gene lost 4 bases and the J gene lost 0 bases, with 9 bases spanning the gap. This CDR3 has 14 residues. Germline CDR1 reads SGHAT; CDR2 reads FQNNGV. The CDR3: CASSSGRHQETQYF. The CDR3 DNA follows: TGTGCCAGCAGCTCCGGACGGCACCAAGAGACCCAGTACTTC.

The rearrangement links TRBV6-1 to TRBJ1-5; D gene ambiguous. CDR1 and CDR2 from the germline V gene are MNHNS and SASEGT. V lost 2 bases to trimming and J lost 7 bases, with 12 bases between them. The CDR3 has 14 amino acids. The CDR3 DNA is TGTGCCAGCAGTGAATCTGGACCGTCGCAGCCCCAGCATTTT. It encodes CASSESGPSQPQHF.

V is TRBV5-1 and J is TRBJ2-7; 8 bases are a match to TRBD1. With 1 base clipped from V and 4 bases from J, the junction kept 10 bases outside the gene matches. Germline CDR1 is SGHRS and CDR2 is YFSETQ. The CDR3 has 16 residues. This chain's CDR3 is CASSLSFVGTGYEQYF. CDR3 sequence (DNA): TGCGCCAGCAGCTTGTCCTTCGTCGGGACAGGATACGAGCAGTACTTC.

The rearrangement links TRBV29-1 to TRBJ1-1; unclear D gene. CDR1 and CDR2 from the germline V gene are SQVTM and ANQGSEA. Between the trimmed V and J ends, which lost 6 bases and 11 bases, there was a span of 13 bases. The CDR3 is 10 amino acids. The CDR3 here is CSVSPTYAFF. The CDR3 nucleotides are TGCAGCGTGTCGCCCACATACGCTTTCTTT.

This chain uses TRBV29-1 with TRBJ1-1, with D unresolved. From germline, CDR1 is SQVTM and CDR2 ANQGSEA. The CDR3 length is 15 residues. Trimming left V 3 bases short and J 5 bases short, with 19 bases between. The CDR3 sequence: CSVDQGLREPTEAFF. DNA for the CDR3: TGCAGCGTTGATCAAGGGTTGCGGGAGCCGACTGAAGCTTTCTTT.